A single T cell receptor beta chain is shown here with its context. This entry is derived from a study of cytomegalovirus exposure and HLA in healthy donors. 13 Jbeta primers and 60 Vbeta primers were used for the PCR. In the study's own analysis: An analysis that came later counted 77 million or so unique TCR beta chains, around 12 million shared. Sequencing used immunoSEQ multiplex PCR; TCRdb keeps in-frame clones, though not all of them. Clone size and the V and J calls come from that table; the DNA yielded D and trimming. The sample yields around 64,000 clones, approximately 80% seen once. Germline assignment: CDR1 SGHDT and CDR2 YYEEEE. The CDR3 is 14 residues long. V lost 1 base and J lost 7, with 11 bases in between.

This chain joins TRBV5-6 and TRBJ1-4; D may be TRBD1 (6 bases). This receptor was obtained from a man aged 18-30 years in good health and CMV-seropositive. The sequencing input was PBMCs. The CDR3 coding sequence is TGTGCCAGCAGCTTGCCAGGGGTGGTTGAAAAACTGTTTTTT. This sequence encodes CASSLPGVVEKLFF.